The rows below give T cell receptor beta chains drawn from one sample of a study of T cells in Graves' hyperthyroidism and ophthalmopathy. TCRdb ran MiXCR on the multiplex PCR reads and lists one entry per CDR3 protein. The sample consists of over 300,000 distinct CDR3 sequences, approximately 15% of them appearing once. The sequenced sample was blood. Receptors were obtained from a woman aged 40 to 50 with Graves' ophthalmopathy. Both conserved end residues are trimmed from each CDR3.

v_call,j_call,cdr3_aa
TRBV6-1,TRBJ2-2,ASSTGTGELNTGELF
TRBV28,TRBJ2-3,ASSSQWEAVTDTQY
TRBV5-1,TRBJ2-1,ASSLGGALYNEQF
TRBV7-9,TRBJ2-3,ASSSRFGTQY
TRBV6-5,TRBJ1-5,ASSYSSTGASPQH
TRBV12-3/TRBV12-4,TRBJ1-1,ASSYTVMNTEAF
TRBV28,TRBJ2-5,ASKGNQETQY
TRBV7-9,TRBJ2-3,ASSLVDTQY
TRBV6-1,TRBJ1-6,ASSEYPSSYNSPLH
TRBV25-1,TRBJ1-1,ASSAQGVVAEAF
TRBV20-1,TRBJ1-6,SALTRMGNSPLH
TRBV11-2,TRBJ2-1,ASSFLGFSYNEQF
TRBV6-2/TRBV6-3,TRBJ2-1,ASSYSMGNEQF
TRBV20-1,TRBJ1-3,SARDWRELSGNTIY
TRBV5-6,TRBJ1-1,ATPFEFPGDLNTEAF
TRBV20-1,TRBJ2-5,SAPSTSDLAGSRETQY
TRBV2,TRBJ2-7,ATRTDSYEQY
TRBV5-1,TRBJ1-6,ASSLTVESPLH
TRBV6-1,TRBJ2-7,ASRVRYEQY
TRBV2,TRBJ1-2,ASSEKRGYGYT
TRBV28,TRBJ1-5,ASSLGDRDYQPQH
TRBV13,TRBJ2-5,ASSGRQGGETQY
TRBV5-1,TRBJ2-1,ASRPRSGGAGNEQF
TRBV6-1,TRBJ2-1,ASSDEVLAGVANEQF
TRBV28,TRBJ2-3,ASSQPSPGGPHTQY
TRBV18,TRBJ1-6,ASSPLDNSPLH
TRBV5-6,TRBJ2-3,ASSLDGRADTQY
TRBV19,TRBJ2-5,ASSKLAGFETQY
TRBV30,TRBJ2-1,AWSYGSRNEQF
TRBV6-1,TRBJ1-6,ASRLAEIYNSPLH
TRBV9,TRBJ2-1,ASSPPTPGQVGNEQF
TRBV6-1,TRBJ1-6,ASSHLTGLNSPLH
TRBV19,TRBJ1-2,ASSTSLGQEWYGYT
TRBV7-2,TRBJ2-3,ASSLSGGDDTQY
TRBV18,TRBJ2-7,ASSLQTASYEQY
TRBV12-3/TRBV12-4,TRBJ2-5,ASSLAPRLEH
TRBV20-1,TRBJ2-1,SASQGGNNLAEQF
TRBV18,TRBJ2-7,ASSLRTSGRTYEQY
TRBV29-1,TRBJ2-5,SVAMDETQY
TRBV20-1,TRBJ2-3,SASLRTSGTDTQY
TRBV20-1,TRBJ1-2,SASWGGEANYGYT
TRBV5-6,TRBJ1-6,ASSLYRGFGNSPLH
TRBV13,TRBJ2-7,ASSSRTSGGLYEQY
TRBV19,TRBJ1-1,ASSRSWGRAEAF
TRBV7-2,TRBJ2-5,ASSGASGGIATQY
TRBV30,TRBJ1-5,AWSTRSLTSDQPQH
TRBV11-2,TRBJ1-2,ASSKTGLDGYT
TRBV28,TRBJ2-2,ASRGAGELF
TRBV30,TRBJ2-1,AWNLAASYNEQF
TRBV10-2,TRBJ1-2,ASSQQKANYGYT
TRBV5-4,TRBJ2-5,ASSPLPGPETQY
TRBV6-1,TRBJ1-6,ASSWQEGDSPLH
TRBV29-1,TRBJ2-7,SVEAGLGQY
TRBV28,TRBJ2-1,ASRTGTGLF
TRBV3-1,TRBJ2-4,ASSQSSGRVDIQY
TRBV9,TRBJ2-2,ASSVAGGRGTGELF
TRBV6-2/TRBV6-3,TRBJ2-7,ASSYYLREPY
TRBV20-1,TRBJ2-5,SAIRREKTETQY
TRBV7-9,TRBJ2-3,ATVRPREDTQY